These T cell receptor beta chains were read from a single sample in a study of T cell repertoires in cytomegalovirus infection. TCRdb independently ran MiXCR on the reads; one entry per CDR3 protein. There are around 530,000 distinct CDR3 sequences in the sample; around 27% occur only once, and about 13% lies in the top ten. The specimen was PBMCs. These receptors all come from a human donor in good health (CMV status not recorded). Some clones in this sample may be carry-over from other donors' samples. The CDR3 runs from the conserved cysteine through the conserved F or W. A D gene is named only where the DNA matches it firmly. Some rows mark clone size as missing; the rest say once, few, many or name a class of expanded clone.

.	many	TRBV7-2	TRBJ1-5	TGTGCCAGCAGCTTTGACGGGGGCCAGGATCAGCCCCAGCATTTT	CASSFDGGQDQPQHF
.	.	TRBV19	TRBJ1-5	TGTGCCAGTAGTATAGGTGAGGCCCAGCATTTT	CASSIGEAQHF
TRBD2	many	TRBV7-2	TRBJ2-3	TGTGCCAGCAGCCCCAAAGCGGGAAATACGCAGTATTTT	CASSPKAGNTQYF
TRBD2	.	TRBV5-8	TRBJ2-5	TGTGCCAGCAGCTTCGGACTAGCGGGAGTCCAAGAGACCCAGTACTTC	CASSFGLAGVQETQYF
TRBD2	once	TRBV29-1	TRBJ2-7	TGCAGCGTGGGAGGGACGGCTAGCTCCTACGAGCAGTACTTC	CSVGGTASSYEQYF
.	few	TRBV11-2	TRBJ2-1	TGTGCCAGCAGCTTAGTAGGCGGAAGTAATTACAATGAGCAGTTCTTC	CASSLVGGSNYNEQFF
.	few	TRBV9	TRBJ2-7	TGTGCCAGCAGCGGCGGGACCCAAGACTACGAGCAGTACTTC	CASSGGTQDYEQYF
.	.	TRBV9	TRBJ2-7	TGTGCCAGCTTCGCCGGGCCAGTGCACTACGAGCAGTACTTC	CASFAGPVHYEQYF
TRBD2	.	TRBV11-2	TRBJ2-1	TGTGCCAGCAGCTTAGGGGCTAGCGGGAGGGCCGATGAGCAGTTCTTC	CASSLGASGRADEQFF
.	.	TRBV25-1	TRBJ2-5	TGTGCCAGCAGTCCGACAGACTTTCAAGAGACCCAGTACTTC	CASSPTDFQETQYF
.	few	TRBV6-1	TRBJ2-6	TGTGCCAGCACGCCGAAAGTGGGTGGGGCCAACGTCCTGACTTTC	CASTPKVGGANVLTF
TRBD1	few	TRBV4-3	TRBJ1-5	TGCGCCAGCAGCCAAGACCTGACAGGGAATCAGCCCCAGCATTTT	CASSQDLTGNQPQHF
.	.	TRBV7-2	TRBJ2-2	TGTGCCAGCAGCCTAGGGGCGCCGACCGGGGAGCTGTTTTTT	CASSLGAPTGELFF
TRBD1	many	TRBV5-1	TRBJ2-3	TGCGCCAGCAGCCCTTTGACAGGGGCCACAGATACGCAGTATTTT	CASSPLTGATDTQYF
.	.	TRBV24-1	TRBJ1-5	TGTGCCACCAGTGATTTGACAGGGACCCACGATTTT	CATSDLTGTHDF
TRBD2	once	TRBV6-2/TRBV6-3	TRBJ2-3	TGTGCCAGCGAACCGGGACTAGAGGATACGCAGTATTTT	CASEPGLEDTQYF
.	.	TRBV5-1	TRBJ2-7	TGCGCCAGCAGCCAGGGACTTTACTACGAGCAGTACTTC	CASSQGLYYEQYF
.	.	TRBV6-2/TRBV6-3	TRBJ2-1	TGTGCCAGCACGGGACCCGGAATAGCGGATATCTTGGGTGAGCAGTTCTTC	CASTGPGIADILGEQFF
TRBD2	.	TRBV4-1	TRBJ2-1	TGCGCCAGCAGCCAACTGGGACTAGCGGGCGAGGGGCAGTTCTTC	CASSQLGLAGEGQFF
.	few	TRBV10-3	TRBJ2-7	TGTGCCATCAGAAGTAGCGAGGCCTACGAGCAGTACTTC	CAIRSSEAYEQYF
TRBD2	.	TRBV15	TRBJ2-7	TGTGCCACCAGCAGATACCCAGCGGGAGGGCCCGACGAGCAGTACTTC	CATSRYPAGGPDEQYF
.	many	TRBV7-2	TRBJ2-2	TGTGCCAGTAGCGGCAGGGCGGACACCGGGGAGCTGTTTTTT	CASSGRADTGELFF